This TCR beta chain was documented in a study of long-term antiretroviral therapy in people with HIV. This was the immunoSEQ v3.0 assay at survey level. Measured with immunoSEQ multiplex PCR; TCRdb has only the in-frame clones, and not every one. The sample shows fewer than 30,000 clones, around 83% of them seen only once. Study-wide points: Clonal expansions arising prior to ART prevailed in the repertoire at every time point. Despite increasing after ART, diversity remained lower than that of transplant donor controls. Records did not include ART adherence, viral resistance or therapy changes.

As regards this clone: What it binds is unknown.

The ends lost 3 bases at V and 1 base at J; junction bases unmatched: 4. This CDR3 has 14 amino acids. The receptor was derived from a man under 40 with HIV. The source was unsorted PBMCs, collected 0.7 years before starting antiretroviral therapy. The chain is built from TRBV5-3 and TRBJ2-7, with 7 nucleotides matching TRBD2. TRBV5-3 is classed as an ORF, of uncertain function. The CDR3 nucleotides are TGTGCCAGAAGCTACCCGGGACTATCCTACGAGCAGTACTTC. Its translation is CARSYPGLSYEQYF.